Each of the 16 T cell receptor beta chains below was sequenced from the same sample in a study of T cell clonality in common variable immunodeficiency. Which antigens these TCRs recognize remains unknown. Produced via immunoSEQ multiplex PCR; TCRdb's table is partial and in-frame only. Captured here are some 12,000 clones, none seen once; the top ten comprise around 7%. Study results and limitations: Fewer deletions and N-nucleotide insertions were reportedly seen in common variable immunodeficiency TCR beta sequences.

Sample: peripheral blood mononuclear cells. The receptors originated from a human donor with common variable immunodeficiency.

As to this clone: The CDR3 end lies 3 residues beyond the end of the read and is filled in from the germline J gene. V and J are TRBV6-1 and TRBJ1-2; 8 nucleotides line up with TRBD1. This CDR3 comprises 16 residues. The V gene end was trimmed by 2 bases and the J gene end by 2 bases; junction bases not matched to a gene: 7. CDR1 and CDR2 (germline): MNHNS, SASEGT. The CDR3 is CASSERSQGANYGYTF. CDR3 DNA, as far as it was read: TGTGCCAGCAGTGAAAGGAGTCAGGGGGCCAACTATGGC.

Concerning this clone: The read ends 3 residues before the CDR3 terminus; that terminus is restored from the germline J gene. The chain carries TRBV6-1 and TRBJ1-4; 8 nucleotides agree with TRBD1. Germline values: CDR1 MNHNS, CDR2 SASEGT. The CDR3 runs to 15 residues. Trimming removed 3 bases from V and 5 bases from J; junction bases left unmatched: 5. CDR3 amino acids: CASSEVRDRNEKLFF. CDR3 DNA, as far as it was read: TGTGCCAGCAGTGAGGTCCGGGACAGGAATGAAAAA.

A few counts support this clone. The CDR3 sequence: CASVRDTIYF. The part of the CDR3 DNA that was read is TGTGCCAGCGTGCGAGACACC. This chain connects TRBV7-9 to TRBJ1-3, with D uncertain. Read sequence stops 3 residues before the CDR3 end, and the germline J gene provides the missing end. The CDR3 runs to 10 residues. The V gene lost 8 bases and the J gene lost 8 bases, with 7 bases spanning the gap. The V gene's germline CDR1 is SEHNR and CDR2 FQNEAQ (reference sequence).

This clone appeared a few times. Sequencing ends 3 residues short of the CDR3 end; the germline J gene provides the rest. The chain is built from TRBV6-1 and TRBJ1-5; D unclear. The CDR3 is 19 amino acids. The germline V gene has CDR1 MNHNS and CDR2 SASEGT. The V and J ends lost 2 bases and 3 bases respectively, with 23 bases between them. The CDR3 loop reads CASSERPLTQIGVNQPQHF. CDR3 DNA (partial): TGTGCCAGCAGTGAAAGGCCCCTTACACAAATCGGGGTCAATCAGCCC.

As to this clone: Sequencing ends 3 residues short of the CDR3 end; the germline J gene provides the rest. This chain connects TRBV19 to TRBJ2-2; D possibly corresponds to TRBD2 (5 bases). The CDR3 has 12 amino acids. Between the trimmed V and J ends, which lost 4 bases and 8 bases, there was a span of 8 bases. Germline-derived CDR1 and CDR2 are LNHDA and SQIVND (reference sequence). The DNA read from the CDR3 is TGTGCCAGTAGTAGAAGGACTGGGGAG. Translated: CASSRRTGE. The whole CDR3 is CASSRRTGELFF.

This clone has just a few counts. With the read ending 3 residues before the CDR3 end, the germline J gene is used to fill in that end. The gene calls are TRBV6-2 or TRBV6-3 and TRBJ2-7; no definite D call. CDR1 is MNHEY, CDR2 SVGEGT, per germline. The CDR3 length is 14 residues. The V end lost 6 bases, the J end lost 5 bases, and 17 bases lay between the germline ends. CDR3 DNA, as far as it was read: TGTGCCAGCAGAACCCCCCGGGTCCCGCACGAG. Protein: CASRTPRVPHE. The CDR3 reads in full as CASRTPRVPHEQYF.

This clone occurred a few times. The DNA ends 3 residues before the CDR3 does, and the rest of the CDR3 is filled in from the germline J gene. The rearrangement joins TRBV6-9 to TRBJ1-5; D gene uncertain. The CDR3 contains 16 residues. Trimming shortened V by 3 bases and J by 5 bases, and 17 bases separated the two germline ends. Germline V lookup: CDR1 MNHGY, CDR2 SVAAGI. The CDR3 DNA, read in part, is TGTGCCAGCAGTTACAAGGTCTTCCCTGGGCATCAGCCC. Protein: CASSYKVFPGHQP. The full CDR3 is CASSYKVFPGHQPQHF.

The sample holds a few counts of this clone. The CDR3 region is CASSLTTFSSYEQYF. CDR3 DNA, as far as it was read: TGTGCCAGCAGCCTTACTACATTTAGTAGCTACGAG. The V gene is TRBV7-2, the J gene TRBJ2-7; D unresolved. The CDR3 end is not reached by the read, which stops 3 residues before it; the germline J gene fills it in. This CDR3 contains 15 residues. Germline V lookup: CDR1 SGHTA, CDR2 FQGNSA. V was trimmed by 5 bases and J by 3 bases, leaving 17 bases between them. The full variable domain, its missing parts supplied by reference TRBV7-2 and TRBJ2-7, is GAGVSQSPSNKVTEKGKDVELRCDPISGHTALYWYRQSLGQGLEFLIYFQGNSAPDKSGLPSDRFSAERTGGSVSTLTIQRTQQEDSAVYLCASSLTTFSSYEQYFGPGTRLTVT.

Of note for this clone: The CDR3 end falls 3 residues outside the read, so it is completed with the germline J gene. V is TRBV18 and J is TRBJ1-1; D call uncertain. The CDR3 loop spans 15 amino acids. Germline values: CDR1 KGHSH, CDR2 LQKENI. The V and J ends lost 4 bases and 1 base respectively, with 13 bases between them. CDR3 DNA, as far as it was read: TGTGCCAGCTCACGCGACTCCGACGGGAACACTGAA. It encodes CASSRDSDGNTE. The full CDR3 protein is CASSRDSDGNTEAFF.

For this clone: The sequenced fragment ends 3 residues before the CDR3 boundary, so the rest is inferred from the germline J gene. The chain combines TRBV7-2 with TRBJ2-1; 10 nucleotides align to TRBD2. V lost 0 bases, J lost 0 bases, and 2 bases stayed unmatched. Germline values: CDR1 SGHTA, CDR2 FQGNSA. The CDR3 loop spans 17 amino acids. Here the CDR3 reads CASSLALAGSSYNEQFF. CDR3 DNA, as far as it was read: TGTGCCAGCAGCTTAGCACTAGCGGGGAGCTCCTACAATGAG.

This clone was seen only a few times. The read terminates 3 residues before the CDR3 end, so the remaining end is supplied by the germline J gene. The chain joins TRBV2 to TRBJ1-2; no clear D gene. The length of the CDR3 is 14 residues. Germline-derived CDR1 and CDR2 are SNHLY and FYNNEI. The germline V and J ends were trimmed by 7 bases and 4 bases, with 16 bases remaining between them. CDR3 region: CASNPVTTSYGYTF. The DNA read from the CDR3 is TGTGCCAGCAACCCAGTTACTACCTCCTATGGC.

This clone was detected many times. The sequenced fragment ends 3 residues before the CDR3 boundary, so the rest is inferred from the germline J gene. V gene TRBV20-1 combines with J gene TRBJ1-5; 7 bases agree with TRBD1. There are 13 residues in the CDR3. Germline CDR1 reads DFQATT; CDR2 reads SNEGSKA (reference sequence). V lost 4 bases and J lost 4; bases outside the gene matches: 4. The DNA read from the CDR3 is TGCAGTGCTACCCGGACAGGAAATCAGCCC. It translates to CSATRTGNQP. The CDR3 in full is CSATRTGNQPQHF.

Worth noting for this clone: From the germline J gene comes the end of the CDR3, since the read stops 3 residues before it. This sequence joins TRBV19 and TRBJ2-2, with D possibly TRBD2 on 6 matching bases. Between the trimmed V and J ends, which lost 4 bases and 4 bases, there was a span of 16 bases. Germline V CDR1 and CDR2: LNHDA, SQIVND (reference sequence). The CDR3 contains 16 residues. The covered CDR3 bases are TGTGCCAGTAGTAGAAGGCGACTAGACGGCACCGGGGAG. This translates into CASSRRRLDGTGE. The whole CDR3 sequence is CASSRRRLDGTGELFF.

In its sample, this clone was seen a few times. The read stops 3 residues short of the end of the CDR3; the missing end is completed from the germline J gene. J is TRBJ1-2 and V is TRBV30; D possibly corresponds to TRBD1 (6 bases). CDR1 and CDR2 from the germline V gene are GTSNPN and SVGIG (reference sequence). CDR3 length equals 13 residues. V was cut by 0 bases and J by 5 bases, with 10 bases left in between. The CDR3 bases that were read are TGTGCCTGGAGTGTTGGGCAGGGGTATGGC. Translated, it gives CAWSVGQGYG. The full CDR3 is CAWSVGQGYGYTF. Variable domain in full (rest from reference TRBV30 and TRBJ1-2): SQTIHQWPATLVQPVGSPLSLECTVEGTSNPNLYWYRQAAGRGLQLLFYSVGIGQISSEVPQNLSASRPQDRQFILSSKKLLLSDSGFYLCAWSVGQGYGYTFGSGTRLTVV.

This clone was observed a few times. The CDR3 end is not reached by the read, which stops 3 residues before it; the germline J gene fills it in. This chain uses TRBV30 with TRBJ1-5, with 7 bases that match TRBD1. The V gene end was trimmed by 2 bases and the J gene end by 6 bases; junction bases not matched to a gene: 4. Germline V lookup: CDR1 GTSNPN, CDR2 SVGIG (reference sequence). There are 13 residues in the CDR3. CDR3 DNA (partial): TGTGCCTGGAGTTCAAACAGGGGTCAGCCC. Translated, it gives CAWSSNRGQP. The CDR3 reads in full as CAWSSNRGQPQHF.

As to this clone: The read falls 3 residues short of the CDR3 end, and the missing part is taken from the germline J gene. V and J are TRBV18 and TRBJ1-5; the D is unclear. The length of the CDR3 is 14 residues. V shed 4 bases and J shed 4 bases, with 11 bases lying between them. CDR1 and CDR2 (germline): KGHSH, LQKENI. CDR3 DNA (partial): TGTGCCAGCTCACTAAAACACGGGAATCAGCCC. This encodes CASSLKHGNQP. The full-length CDR3 reads as CASSLKHGNQPQHF.